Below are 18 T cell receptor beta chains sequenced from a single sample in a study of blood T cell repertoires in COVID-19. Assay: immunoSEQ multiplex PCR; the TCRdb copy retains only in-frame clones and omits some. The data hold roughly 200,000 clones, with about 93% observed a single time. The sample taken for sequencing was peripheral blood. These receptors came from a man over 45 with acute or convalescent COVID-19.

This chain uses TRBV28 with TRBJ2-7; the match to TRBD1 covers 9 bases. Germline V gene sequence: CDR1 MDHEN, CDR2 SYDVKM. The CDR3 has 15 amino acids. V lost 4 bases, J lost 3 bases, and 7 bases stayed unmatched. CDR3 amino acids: CASSSGQGNHYEQYF. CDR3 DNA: TGTGCCAGCAGTTCGGGACAGGGCAACCACTACGAGCAGTACTTC.

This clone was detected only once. This chain's CDR3 is CASTLGTGPYNEQFF. The CDR3, as DNA: TGTGCCAGCACCCTCGGGACAGGTCCCTACAATGAGCAGTTCTTC. V and J are TRBV7-9 and TRBJ2-1; 8 positions match TRBD1. Looked up from germline, CDR1 is SEHNR and CDR2 is FQNEAQ (reference sequence). The CDR3 has 15 residues. V lost 7 bases and J lost 2; bases outside the gene matches: 7.

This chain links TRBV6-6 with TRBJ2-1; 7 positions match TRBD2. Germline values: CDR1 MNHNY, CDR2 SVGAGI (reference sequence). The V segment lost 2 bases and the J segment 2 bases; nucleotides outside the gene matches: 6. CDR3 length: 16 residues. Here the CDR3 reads CASSYTSGKTYNEQFF. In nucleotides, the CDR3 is TGTGCCAGCAGTTACACGAGCGGGAAGACCTACAATGAGCAGTTCTTC.

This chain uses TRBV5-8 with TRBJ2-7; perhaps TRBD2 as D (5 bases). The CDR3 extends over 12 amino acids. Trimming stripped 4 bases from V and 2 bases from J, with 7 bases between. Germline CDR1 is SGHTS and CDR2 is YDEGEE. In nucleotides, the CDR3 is TGTGCCAGCAGCAGGGAGACCTACGAGCAGTACTTC. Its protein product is CASSRETYEQYF.

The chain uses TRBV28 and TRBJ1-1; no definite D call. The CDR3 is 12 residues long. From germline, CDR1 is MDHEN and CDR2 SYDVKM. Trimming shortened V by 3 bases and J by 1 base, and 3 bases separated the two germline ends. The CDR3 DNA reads TGTGCCAGCAGTTTCAAGAACACTGAAGCTTTCTTT. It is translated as CASSFKNTEAFF. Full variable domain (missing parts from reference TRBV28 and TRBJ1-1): DVKVTQSSRYLVKRTGEKVFLECVQDMDHENMFWYRQDPGLGLRLIYFSYDVKMKEKGDIPEGYSVSREKKERFSLILESASTNQTSMYLCASSFKNTEAFFGQGTRLTVV.

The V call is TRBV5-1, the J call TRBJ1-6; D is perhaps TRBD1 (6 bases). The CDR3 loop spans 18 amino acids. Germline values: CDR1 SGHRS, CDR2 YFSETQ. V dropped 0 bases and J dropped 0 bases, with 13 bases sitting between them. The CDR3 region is CASSLGGQSSSYNSPLHF. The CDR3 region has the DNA TGCGCCAGCAGCTTGGGGGGGCAGTCCAGCTCCTATAATTCACCCCTCCACTTT.

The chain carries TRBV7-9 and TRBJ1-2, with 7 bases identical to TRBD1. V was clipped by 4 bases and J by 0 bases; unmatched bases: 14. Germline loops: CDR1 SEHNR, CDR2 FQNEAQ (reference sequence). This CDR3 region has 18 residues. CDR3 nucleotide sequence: TGTGCCAGCAGCTCCCCCCTCTCGGACAGGAAATCTAACTATGGCTACACCTTC. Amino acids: CASSSPLSDRKSNYGYTF.

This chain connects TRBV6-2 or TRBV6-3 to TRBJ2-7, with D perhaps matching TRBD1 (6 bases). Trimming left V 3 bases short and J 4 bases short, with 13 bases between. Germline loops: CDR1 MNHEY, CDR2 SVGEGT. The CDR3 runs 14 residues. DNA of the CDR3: TGTGCCAGCAGTTATAGACAGGAATGGTACGAGCAGTACGTC. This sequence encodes CASSYRQEWYEQYV.

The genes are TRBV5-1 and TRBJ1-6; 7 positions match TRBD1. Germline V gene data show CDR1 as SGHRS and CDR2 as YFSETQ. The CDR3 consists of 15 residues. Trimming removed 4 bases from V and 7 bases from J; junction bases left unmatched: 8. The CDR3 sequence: CASSEVTGTNSPLHF. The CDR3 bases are TGCGCCAGCAGCGAGGTGACAGGGACGAATTCACCCCTCCACTTT.

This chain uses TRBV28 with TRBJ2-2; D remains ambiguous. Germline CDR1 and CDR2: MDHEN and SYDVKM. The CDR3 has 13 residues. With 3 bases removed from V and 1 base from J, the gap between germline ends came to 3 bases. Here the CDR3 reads CASSFGNTGELFF. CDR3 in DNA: TGTGCCAGCAGTTTCGGGAACACCGGGGAGCTGTTTTTT.

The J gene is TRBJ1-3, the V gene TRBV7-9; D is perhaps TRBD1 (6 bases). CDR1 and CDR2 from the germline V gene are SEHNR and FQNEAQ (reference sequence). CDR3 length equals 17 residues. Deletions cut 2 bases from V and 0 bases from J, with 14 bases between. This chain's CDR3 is CASSLSRDISSGNTIYF. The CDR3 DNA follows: TGTGCCAGCAGCTTATCTCGGGACATCAGCTCTGGAAACACCATATATTTT.

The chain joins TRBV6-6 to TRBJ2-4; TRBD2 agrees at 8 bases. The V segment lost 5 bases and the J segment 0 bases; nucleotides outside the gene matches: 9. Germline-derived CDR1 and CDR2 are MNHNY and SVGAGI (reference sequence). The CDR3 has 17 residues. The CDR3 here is CASSPSVAGIAKNIQYF. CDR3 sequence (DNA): TGTGCCAGCAGTCCTTCCGTAGCGGGAATAGCCAAAAACATTCAGTACTTC.

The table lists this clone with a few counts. CDR3 sequence (DNA): TGTGCCAGCAGCCGGGGACAGGCCTACGAGCAGTACTTC. Its protein is CASSRGQAYEQYF. V usage is TRBV6-6 and J usage is TRBJ2-7; TRBD1 matches 8 bases. The CDR3 loop spans 13 amino acids. J lost 2 bases, V lost 6 bases, and 3 bases had no gene match. Germline V gene sequence: CDR1 MNHNY, CDR2 SVGAGI (reference sequence).

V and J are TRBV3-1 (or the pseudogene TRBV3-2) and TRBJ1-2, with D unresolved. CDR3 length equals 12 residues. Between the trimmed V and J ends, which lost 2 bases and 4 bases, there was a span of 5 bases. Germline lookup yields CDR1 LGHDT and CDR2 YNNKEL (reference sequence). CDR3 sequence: CASSQSPYGYTF. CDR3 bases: TGTGCCAGCAGCCAATCTCCCTATGGCTACACCTTC.

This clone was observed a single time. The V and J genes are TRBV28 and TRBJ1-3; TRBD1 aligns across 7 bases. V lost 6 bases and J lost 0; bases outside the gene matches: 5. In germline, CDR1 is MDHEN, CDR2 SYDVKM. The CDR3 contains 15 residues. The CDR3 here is CASSPDRDSGNTIYF. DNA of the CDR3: TGTGCCAGCAGCCCAGACAGGGACTCTGGAAACACCATATATTTT.

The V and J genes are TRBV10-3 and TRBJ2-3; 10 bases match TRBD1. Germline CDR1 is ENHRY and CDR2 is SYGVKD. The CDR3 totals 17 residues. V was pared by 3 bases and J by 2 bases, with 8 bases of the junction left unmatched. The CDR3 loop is CAISDPPGQGHTDTQYF. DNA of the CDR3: TGTGCCATCAGTGACCCCCCGGGACAGGGGCACACAGATACGCAGTATTTT.

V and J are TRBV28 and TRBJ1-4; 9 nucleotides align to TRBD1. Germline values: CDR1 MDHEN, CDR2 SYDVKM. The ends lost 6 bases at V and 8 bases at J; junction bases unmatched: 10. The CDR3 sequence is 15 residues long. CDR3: CASRRGGQGKEKLFF. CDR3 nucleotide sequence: TGTGCCAGCAGACGAGGAGGACAGGGGAAAGAAAAACTGTTTTTT.

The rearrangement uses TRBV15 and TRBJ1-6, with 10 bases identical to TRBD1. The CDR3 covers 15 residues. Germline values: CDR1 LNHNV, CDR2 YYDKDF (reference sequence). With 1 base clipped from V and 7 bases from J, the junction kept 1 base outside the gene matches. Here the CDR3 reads CATSRGGQGNSPLHF. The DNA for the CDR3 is TGTGCCACCAGCAGAGGGGGACAGGGGAATTCACCCCTCCACTTT.